Below, 20 T cell receptor beta chains from the same sample are listed, as sequenced in a study of blood T cell repertoires in COVID-19. Here immunoSEQ multiplex PCR was the method, and the copy in TCRdb shows in-frame clones only, minus some. The sample lists roughly 63,000 clones, under 80% occurring once. Sequencing used peripheral blood. The receptors originated from a human donor in a cohort sampled during active COVID-19.

The rearrangement uses TRBV27 and TRBJ2-3; TRBD2 aligns across 7 bases. The CDR3 sequence is 13 residues long. V lost 2 bases and J lost 4; bases outside the gene matches: 0. Per germline, CDR1 MNHEY and CDR2 SMNVEV (reference sequence). The CDR3 DNA follows: TGTGCCAGCAGTTTAACTAGCGCAGATACGCAGTATTTT. This translates into CASSLTSADTQYF.

This chain links TRBV19 with TRBJ1-3; D gene uncertain. The CDR3 covers 14 residues. Germline V CDR1 and CDR2: LNHDA, SQIVND (reference sequence). Deletions cut 3 bases from V and 4 bases from J, with 10 bases between. In DNA, the CDR3 is TGTGCCAGTAGTATTAAGACTTACGGAAACACCATATATTTT. It is translated as CASSIKTYGNTIYF.

The V gene is TRBV15, the J gene TRBJ1-6; D is uncertain. The germline V gene has CDR1 LNHNV and CDR2 YYDKDF (reference sequence). CDR3 length equals 18 residues. V lost 0 bases, J lost 0 bases, and 12 bases lay in between. The CDR3 is CATSRDKAASSYNSPLHF. DNA of the CDR3: TGTGCCACCAGCAGAGATAAGGCAGCGAGCTCCTATAATTCACCCCTCCACTTT.

The V gene is TRBV7-2, the J gene TRBJ2-4; D is perhaps TRBD2 (5 bases). This CDR3 contains 16 residues. The germline V and J ends were trimmed by 1 base and 9 bases, with 19 bases remaining between them. Germline assignment: CDR1 SGHTA and CDR2 FQGNSA. The CDR3, as DNA: TGTGCCAGCAGCTTAGGCCACCAGCTTGGTCGGGGCATTCAGTACTTC. It codes for CASSLGHQLGRGIQYF.

V usage is TRBV19 and J usage is TRBJ1-4, with a possible D match to TRBD1 (5 bases). The CDR3 covers 14 residues. Germline V gene sequence: CDR1 LNHDA, CDR2 SQIVND (reference sequence). V gave up 5 bases and J gave up 4 bases, with 11 bases separating them. The CDR3 region is CASSADSVNEKLFF. The CDR3 bases are TGTGCCAGTAGTGCCGACAGCGTTAATGAAAAACTGTTTTTT.

This chain links TRBV30 with TRBJ2-7; D is unresolved. V was cut by 1 base and J by 10 bases, with 11 bases left in between. CDR3 size: 11 residues. CDR1 is GTSNPN and CDR2 is SVGIG in the germline V gene (reference sequence). CDR3 DNA sequence: TGTGCCTGGAGTGCTGGGCGACAACAGTACTTC. Amino acid sequence: CAWSAGRQQYF.

This clone was seen a single time. V and J are TRBV7-2 and TRBJ2-5; the match to TRBD2 covers 10 bases. Germline lookup yields CDR1 SGHTA and CDR2 FQGNSA. This CDR3 is built from 18 residues. V shed 2 bases and J 4 bases; nucleotides not matched to a gene: 13. CDR3 loop: CASSLSASGSRGRETQYF. DNA of the CDR3: TGTGCCAGCAGCTTATCGGCTAGCGGGAGTAGGGGCCGAGAGACCCAGTACTTC. Using reference TRBV7-2 and TRBJ2-5 for the parts outside the CDR3, the full variable domain is GAGVSQSPSNKVTEKGKDVELRCDPISGHTALYWYRQSLGQGLEFLIYFQGNSAPDKSGLPSDRFSAERTGGSVSTLTIQRTQQEDSAVYLCASSLSASGSRGRETQYFGPGTRLLVL.

This rearrangement joins TRBV7-9 to TRBJ2-1; the D is unclear. Germline lookup yields CDR1 SEHNR and CDR2 FQNEAQ (reference sequence). CDR3 length: 13 residues. The V end was cut by 5 bases, the J end by 7 bases, with 12 bases between. CDR3 sequence: CASSPGDWNEQFF. The CDR3 DNA reads as TGTGCCAGCAGCCCCGGAGACTGGAATGAGCAGTTCTTC.

This clone was seen a handful of times. The chain combines TRBV5-6 with TRBJ1-3, with TRBD1 identical over 8 bases. Looked up from germline, CDR1 is SGHDT and CDR2 is YYEEEE. The CDR3 covers 15 residues. V lost 0 bases and J lost 8; bases outside the gene matches: 7. This chain's CDR3 is CASSLVSGGVHTIYF. The CDR3 nucleotides read TGTGCCAGCAGCTTGGTTTCAGGGGGCGTCCACACCATATATTTT.

The DNA of the CDR3 is TGTGCCAGCAGTGCATGGACAGGAAACTCCTACGAGCAGTACTTC. It codes for CASSAWTGNSYEQYF. The rearrangement joins TRBV28 to TRBJ2-7, with 7 positions matching TRBD1. The junction had 7 bases not matched to a gene; V was cut back by 5 bases and J by 0 bases. The CDR3 extends over 15 amino acids. From germline, CDR1 is MDHEN and CDR2 SYDVKM.

The chain links TRBV18 to TRBJ1-2; 11 bases line up with TRBD1. The CDR3 runs to 14 residues. Germline V gene sequence: CDR1 KGHSH, CDR2 LQKENI. Trimming at V came to 3 bases and at J to 3 bases, leaving 0 bases not matched to a gene. In nucleotides, the CDR3 is TGTGCCAGCTCACCGGGACAGGGGGACTATGGCTACACCTTC. This codes for CASSPGQGDYGYTF.

CDR3 residues: CASSFGTSGYEQYF. CDR3 coding DNA: TGTGCCAGCAGCTTTGGGACTAGCGGCTACGAGCAGTACTTC. The chain carries TRBV7-8 and TRBJ2-7, with 11 positions matching TRBD2. The length of the CDR3 is 14 residues. Losses at the gene ends were 3 bases for V and 3 bases for J; bases not matched to a gene: 1. CDR1 SGHVS and CDR2 FQNEAQ come from the germline V gene.

The rearrangement links TRBV28 to TRBJ1-5; 8 bases map to TRBD1. The CDR3 extends over 19 amino acids. Trimming at V came to 4 bases and at J to 0 bases, leaving 14 bases not matched to a gene. Germline-derived CDR1 and CDR2 are MDHEN and SYDVKM. The CDR3 bases are TGTGCCAGCAGTTCGTCCCCAGGGGGCGGAGCTTATAGCAATCAGCCCCAGCATTTT. Residues: CASSSSPGGGAYSNQPQHF. The variable domain in full, with the rest retrieved from reference TRBV28 and TRBJ1-5, is DVKVTQSSRYLVKRTGEKVFLECVQDMDHENMFWYRQDPGLGLRLIYFSYDVKMKEKGDIPEGYSVSREKKERFSLILESASTNQTSMYLCASSSSPGGGAYSNQPQHFGDGTRLSIL.

This clone was observed a few times. V gene TRBV28 combines with J gene TRBJ1-5, with D perhaps TRBD1 (5 bases). V was clipped by 3 bases and J by 7 bases, with 13 bases between them. CDR1 and CDR2 from the germline V gene are MDHEN and SYDVKM. The CDR3 is 14 amino acids. The CDR3 region has the DNA TGTGCCAGCAGTTTGGGGGAGGATAAGCAGCCCCAGCATTTT. It codes for CASSLGEDKQPQHF.

This clone was detected only once. The chain links TRBV2 to TRBJ2-7; 10 nucleotides line up with TRBD1. Germline V lookup: CDR1 SNHLY, CDR2 FYNNEI. This CDR3 contains 14 residues. V dropped 4 bases and J dropped 3; count of bases not matched to a gene: 3. The CDR3 DNA reads TGTGCCAGCAGTGCACGGGACAGGGGCTACGAGCAGTACTTC. Its protein is CASSARDRGYEQYF.

The J gene is TRBJ2-3, the V gene TRBV10-3; 9 bases agree with TRBD2. Germline V gene data show CDR1 as ENHRY and CDR2 as SYGVKD. The CDR3 is 17 amino acids. V lost 2 bases, J lost 1 base, and 7 bases stayed unmatched. CDR3 residues: CAISERWTSVGTDTQYF. CDR3 in DNA: TGTGCCATCAGTGAGCGATGGACTAGCGTGGGCACAGATACGCAGTATTTT.

The chain has TRBV27 and TRBJ2-7, with TRBD1 as a possible D gene (6 bases). The CDR3 covers 15 residues. In germline, CDR1 is MNHEY, CDR2 SMNVEV (reference sequence). V was trimmed by 7 bases and J by 3 bases, leaving 19 bases between them. In nucleotides, the CDR3 is TGTGCCAGCACAAAGCAGGGGAGTCAGTACTACGAGCAGTACTTC. This encodes CASTKQGSQYYEQYF.

This chain links TRBV30 with TRBJ1-6; D may be TRBD1 (6 bases). This CDR3 is 15 amino acids long. With 1 base removed from V and 6 bases from J, the gap between germline ends came to 13 bases. CDR1 GTSNPN and CDR2 SVGIG come from the germline V gene (reference sequence). This chain's CDR3 is CAWSDRVLSNSPLHF. In DNA form, the CDR3 reads TGTGCCTGGAGTGACAGGGTGCTTAGTAATTCACCCCTCCACTTT.

In DNA form, the CDR3 reads TGTGCCAGCAGCCCAAAACCCGACAGCAACTATGGCTACACCTTC. Its protein product is CASSPKPDSNYGYTF. V gene TRBV7-2 combines with J gene TRBJ1-2, with TRBD1 as a possible D gene (5 bases). In germline, CDR1 is SGHTA, CDR2 FQGNSA. The V and J ends lost 5 bases and 2 bases respectively, with 15 bases between them. This CDR3 is built from 15 residues.

V and J are TRBV5-1 and TRBJ1-1; D gene uncertain. The germline V and J ends were trimmed by 1 base and 5 bases, with 15 bases remaining between them. Germline V gene data show CDR1 as SGHRS and CDR2 as YFSETQ. The CDR3 sequence is 15 residues long. The DNA for the CDR3 is TGCGCCAGCAGCTTGTCTGGGAGAATGGGGACTGAAGCTTTCTTT. This gives the protein CASSLSGRMGTEAFF.